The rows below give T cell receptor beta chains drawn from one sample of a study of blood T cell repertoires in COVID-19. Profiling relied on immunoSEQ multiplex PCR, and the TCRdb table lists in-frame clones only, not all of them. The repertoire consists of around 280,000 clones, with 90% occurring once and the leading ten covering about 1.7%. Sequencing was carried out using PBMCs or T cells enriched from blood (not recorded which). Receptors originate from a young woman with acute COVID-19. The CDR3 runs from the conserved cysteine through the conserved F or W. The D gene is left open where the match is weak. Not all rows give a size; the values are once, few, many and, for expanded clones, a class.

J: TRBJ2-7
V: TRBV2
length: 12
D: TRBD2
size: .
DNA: TGTGCCAGCTCCGGGACTAGCGGGAGAAAGTACTTC
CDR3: CASSGTSGRKYF

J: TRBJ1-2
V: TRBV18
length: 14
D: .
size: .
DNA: TGTGCCAGCTCACCACGTGGACAAAGCTATGGCTACACCTTC
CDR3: CASSPRGQSYGYTF

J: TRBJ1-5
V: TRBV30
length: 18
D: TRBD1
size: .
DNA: TGTGCCTGGAGTGTAGGTTTGAGACAGGGGGTCTGGGATCAGCCCCAGCATTTT
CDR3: CAWSVGLRQGVWDQPQHF

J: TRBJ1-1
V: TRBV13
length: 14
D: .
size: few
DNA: TGTGCCAGCAGTCGACCAGGGGAGTACACTGAAGCTTTCTTT
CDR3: CASSRPGEYTEAFF

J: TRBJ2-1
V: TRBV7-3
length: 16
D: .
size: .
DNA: TGTGCCAGCAGCTTAACGCTAGGGAGCTCCTACAATGAGCAGTTCTTC
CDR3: CASSLTLGSSYNEQFF

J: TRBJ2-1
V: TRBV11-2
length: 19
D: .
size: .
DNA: TGTGCCAGCAGCTTAGATGCCCTAGCTCTAAGGATCGAACACAATGAGCAGTTCTTC
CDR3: CASSLDALALRIEHNEQFF

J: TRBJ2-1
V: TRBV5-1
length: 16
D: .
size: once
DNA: TGCGCCAGCAGCATACAGCAGGGACTGATGGGCGATGAGCAGTTCTTC
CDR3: CASSIQQGLMGDEQFF

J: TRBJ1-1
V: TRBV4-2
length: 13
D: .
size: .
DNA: TGTGCCAGCAGCCAGGCCAGGGACACTGAAGCTTTCTTT
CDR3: CASSQARDTEAFF

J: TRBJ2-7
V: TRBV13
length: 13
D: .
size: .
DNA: TGTGCCAGCAGCGGTCAGGGGCGCCAAGAGCAGTACTTC
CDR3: CASSGQGRQEQYF

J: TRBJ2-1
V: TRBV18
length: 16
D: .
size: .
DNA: TGTGCCAGCTCACCATTCGCAGGGCCGGGCTACAATGAGCAGTTCTTC
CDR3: CASSPFAGPGYNEQFF

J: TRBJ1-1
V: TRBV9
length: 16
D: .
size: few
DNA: TGTGCCAGCAGCGTAGCGGGTAGTCTGGTTAACACTGAAGCTTTCTTT
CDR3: CASSVAGSLVNTEAFF

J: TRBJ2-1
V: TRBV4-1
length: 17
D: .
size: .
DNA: TGCGCCAGCAGCCAAGATTGGAGTTTTGAGGCCTACAATGAGCAGTTCTTC
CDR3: CASSQDWSFEAYNEQFF

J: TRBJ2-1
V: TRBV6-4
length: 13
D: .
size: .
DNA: TGTGCCAGCAGTGAGGGAGTATACAATGAGCAGTTCTTC
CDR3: CASSEGVYNEQFF

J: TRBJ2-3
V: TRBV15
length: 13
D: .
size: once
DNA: TGTGCCACCAGCAGAGATTTTATGGATACGCAGTATTTT
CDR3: CATSRDFMDTQYF

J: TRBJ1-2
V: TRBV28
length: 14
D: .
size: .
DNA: TGTGCCAGCAGTTCCTCCCCGACAGGTCCGGGCTACACCTTC
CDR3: CASSSSPTGPGYTF

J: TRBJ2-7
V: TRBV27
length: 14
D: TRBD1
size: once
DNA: TGTGCCAGCAGTTTAGGGACAGGGATCTACGAGCAGTACTTC
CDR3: CASSLGTGIYEQYF

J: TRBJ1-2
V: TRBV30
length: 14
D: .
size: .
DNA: TGTGCCTGGAGTCCCCACAGGGCTAACTATGGCTACACCTTC
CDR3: CAWSPHRANYGYTF

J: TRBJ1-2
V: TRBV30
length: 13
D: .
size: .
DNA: TGTGCCTGGAGTGCTGCGGGCCACTATGGCTACACCTTC
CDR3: CAWSAAGHYGYTF

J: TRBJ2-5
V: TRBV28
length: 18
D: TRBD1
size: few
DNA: TGTGCCAGCAGCCAAGACAGGGCCTGGGTATTGGACGGAGAGACCCAGTACTTC
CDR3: CASSQDRAWVLDGETQYF

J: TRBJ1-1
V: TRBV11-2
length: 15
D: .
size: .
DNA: TGTGCCAGCAGCTTAGCCACAGGGTTTGTCACTGAAGCTTTCTTT
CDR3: CASSLATGFVTEAFF

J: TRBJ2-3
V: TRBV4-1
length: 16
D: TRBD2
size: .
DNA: TGCGCCAGCAGCCAAGCCCCCGGGACTAGCGGAGATACGCAGTATTTT
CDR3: CASSQAPGTSGDTQYF

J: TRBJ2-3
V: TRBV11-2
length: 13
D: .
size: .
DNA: TGTGCCAGCAGCTTAGAGGCGGCCTTGATGCAGTATTTT
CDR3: CASSLEAALMQYF

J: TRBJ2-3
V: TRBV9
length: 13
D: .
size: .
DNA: TGTGCCAGCAGCGAGGACAGACCAGATACGCAGTATTTT
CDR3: CASSEDRPDTQYF

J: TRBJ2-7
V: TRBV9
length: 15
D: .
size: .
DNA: TGTGCCAGCAGCGTAGCAGATCTGAGGAGGGACGAGCAGTACTTC
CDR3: CASSVADLRRDEQYF